This TCR beta chain originates from a study of blood T cell repertoires in COVID-19. On the study more broadly: From T cells, B-cell-depleted T cells, or PBMCs came the material, which was cDNA or gDNA.

Here immunoSEQ multiplex PCR was the method, and the copy in TCRdb shows in-frame clones only, minus some. The repertoire holds roughly 280,000 clones, with nearly 90% as singletons. Everyone who took part was roughly 18 to 89 years old, and they came from fewer than 25 US areas. Recovery among Cohort 3 donors was established by two negative PCRs, clearance, or symptom resolution. The CDR3 is 15 residues long. CDR1 and CDR2 from the germline V gene are SGHNT and YENEEA. V lost 4 bases to trimming and J lost 3 bases; unmatched junction nucleotides: 2. This chain joins TRBV11-3 and TRBJ2-3, with 12 positions matching TRBD2. The sample consisted of PBMCs or T cells enriched from blood (not recorded which). This TCR was sampled from a woman aged 55-69 years who had recovered from COVID-19. CDR3: CASSYLAGGTDTQYF. DNA of the CDR3: TGTGCCAGCAGCTATCTAGCGGGGGGGACAGATACGCAGTATTTT. The variable domain in full, completed from reference TRBV11-3 and TRBJ2-3, reads EAGVVQSPRYKIIEKKQPVAFWCNPISGHNTLYWYLQNLGQGPELLIRYENEEAVDDSQLPKDRFSAERLKGVDSTLKIQPAELGDSAVYLCASSYLAGGTDTQYFGPGTRLTVL.